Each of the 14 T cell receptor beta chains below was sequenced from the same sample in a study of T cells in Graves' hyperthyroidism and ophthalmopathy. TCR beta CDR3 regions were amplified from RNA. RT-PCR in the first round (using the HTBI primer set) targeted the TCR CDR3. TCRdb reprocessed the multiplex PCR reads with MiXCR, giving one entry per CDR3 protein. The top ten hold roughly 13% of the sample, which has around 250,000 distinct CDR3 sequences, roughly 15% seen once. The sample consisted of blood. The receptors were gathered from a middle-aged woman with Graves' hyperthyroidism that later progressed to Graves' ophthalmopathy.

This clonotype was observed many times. The CDR3 region is CASSPPDRGMNTEAFF. The CDR3 DNA reads as TGTGCCAGCAGCCCCCCGGACAGGGGCATGAACACTGAAGCTTTCTTT. This chain joins TRBV13 and TRBJ1-1, with 9 bases aligning to TRBD1. CDR1 PRHDT and CDR2 FYEKMQ come from the germline V gene (reference sequence). The CDR3 is 16 amino acids. The J segment lost 0 bases and the V segment lost 5 bases, leaving 7 bases of the junction unmatched.

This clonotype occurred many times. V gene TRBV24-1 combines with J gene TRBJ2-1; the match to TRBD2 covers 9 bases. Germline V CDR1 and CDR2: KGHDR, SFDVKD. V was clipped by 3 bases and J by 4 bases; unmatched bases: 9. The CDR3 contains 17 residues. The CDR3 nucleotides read TGTGCCACCAGTGATCCCTCCGCTAGCGGGACTTACAATGAGCAGTTCTTC. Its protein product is CATSDPSASGTYNEQFF.

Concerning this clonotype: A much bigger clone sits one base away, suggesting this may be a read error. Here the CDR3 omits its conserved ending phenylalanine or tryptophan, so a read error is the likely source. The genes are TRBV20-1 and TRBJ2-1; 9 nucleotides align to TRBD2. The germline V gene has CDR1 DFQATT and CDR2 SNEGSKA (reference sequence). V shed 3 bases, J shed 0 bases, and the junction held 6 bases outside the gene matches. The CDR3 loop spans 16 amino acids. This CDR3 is CSARASGVGSYNEQFL. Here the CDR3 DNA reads TGCAGTGCTAGGGCTAGCGGGGTCGGCTCCTACAATGAGCAGTTCCTC.

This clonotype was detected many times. The CDR3 nucleotides read TGTGCCAGCAGCTTCCTAGCGGGAGGGCAGGCGAATGAGCAGTTCTTC. Its translation: CASSFLAGGQANEQFF. The chain combines TRBV7-9 with TRBJ2-1; the match to TRBD2 covers 12 bases. Unmatched junction bases numbered 7, after V lost 3 bases and J lost 7 bases. This CDR3 region has 16 residues. CDR1 is SEHNR and CDR2 is FQNEAQ in the germline V gene (reference sequence).

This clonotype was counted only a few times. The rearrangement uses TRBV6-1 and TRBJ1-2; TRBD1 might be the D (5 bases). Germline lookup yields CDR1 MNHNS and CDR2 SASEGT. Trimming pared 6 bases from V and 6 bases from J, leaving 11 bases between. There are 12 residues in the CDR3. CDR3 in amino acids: CASRSGTDGYTF. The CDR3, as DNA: TGTGCCAGCAGATCCGGGACGGATGGCTACACCTTC.

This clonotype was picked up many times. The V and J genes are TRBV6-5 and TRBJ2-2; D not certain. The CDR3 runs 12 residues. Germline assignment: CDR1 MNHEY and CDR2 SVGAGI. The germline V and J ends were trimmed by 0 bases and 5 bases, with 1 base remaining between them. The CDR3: CASSYSTGELFF. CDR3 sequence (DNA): TGTGCCAGCAGTTACTCGACCGGGGAGCTGTTTTTT.

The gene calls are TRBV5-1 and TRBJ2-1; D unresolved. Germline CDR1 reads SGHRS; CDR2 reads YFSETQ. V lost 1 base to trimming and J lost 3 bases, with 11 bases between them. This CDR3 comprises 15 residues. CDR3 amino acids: CASSLPPPYYNEQFF. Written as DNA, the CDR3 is TGCGCCAGCAGCTTGCCCCCGCCATACTACAATGAGCAGTTCTTC.

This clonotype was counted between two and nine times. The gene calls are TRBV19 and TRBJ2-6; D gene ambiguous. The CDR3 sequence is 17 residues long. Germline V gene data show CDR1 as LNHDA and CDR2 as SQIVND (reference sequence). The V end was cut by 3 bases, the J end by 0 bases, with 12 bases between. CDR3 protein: CASSIKKVRSGANVLTF. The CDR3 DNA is TGTGCCAGTAGTATTAAAAAGGTGCGCTCTGGGGCCAACGTCCTGACTTTC.

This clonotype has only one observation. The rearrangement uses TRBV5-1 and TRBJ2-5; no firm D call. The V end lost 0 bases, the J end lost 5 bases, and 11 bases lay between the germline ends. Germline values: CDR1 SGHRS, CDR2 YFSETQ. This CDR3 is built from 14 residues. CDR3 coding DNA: TGCGCCAGCAGCTTGGGGGAAGGGTATGAGACCCAGTACTTC. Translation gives CASSLGEGYETQYF.

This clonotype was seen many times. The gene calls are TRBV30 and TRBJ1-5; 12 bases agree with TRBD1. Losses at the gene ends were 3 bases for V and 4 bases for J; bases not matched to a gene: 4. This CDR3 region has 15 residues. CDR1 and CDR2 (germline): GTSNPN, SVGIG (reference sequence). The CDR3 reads CAWREGQGANQPQHF. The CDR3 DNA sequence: TGTGCCTGGAGAGAGGGACAGGGGGCAAATCAGCCCCAGCATTTT. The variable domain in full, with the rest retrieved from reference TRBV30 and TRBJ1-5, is SQTIHQWPATLVQPVGSPLSLECTVEGTSNPNLYWYRQAAGRGLQLLFYSVGIGQISSEVPQNLSASRPQDRQFILSSKKLLLSDSGFYLCAWREGQGANQPQHFGDGTRLSIL.

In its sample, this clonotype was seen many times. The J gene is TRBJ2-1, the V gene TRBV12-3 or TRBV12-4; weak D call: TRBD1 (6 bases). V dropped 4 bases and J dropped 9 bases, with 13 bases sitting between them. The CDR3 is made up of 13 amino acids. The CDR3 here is CASSSRGGGEQFF. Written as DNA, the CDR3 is TGTGCCAGCAGTTCGAGAGGGGGTGGTGAGCAGTTCTTC.

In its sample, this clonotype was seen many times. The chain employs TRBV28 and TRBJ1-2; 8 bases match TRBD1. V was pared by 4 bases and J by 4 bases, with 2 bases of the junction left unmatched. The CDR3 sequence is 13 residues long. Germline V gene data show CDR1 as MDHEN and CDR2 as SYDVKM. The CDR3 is CASSSGQGYGYTF. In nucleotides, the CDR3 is TGTGCCAGCAGTTCCGGACAGGGCTATGGCTACACCTTC.

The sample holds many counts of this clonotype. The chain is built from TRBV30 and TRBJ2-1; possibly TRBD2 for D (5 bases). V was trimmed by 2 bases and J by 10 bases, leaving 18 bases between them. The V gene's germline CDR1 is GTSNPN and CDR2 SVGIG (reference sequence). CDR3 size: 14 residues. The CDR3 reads CAWSRTSATSEQFF. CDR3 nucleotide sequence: TGTGCCTGGAGTCGGACTTCAGCGACCTCGGAGCAGTTCTTC.

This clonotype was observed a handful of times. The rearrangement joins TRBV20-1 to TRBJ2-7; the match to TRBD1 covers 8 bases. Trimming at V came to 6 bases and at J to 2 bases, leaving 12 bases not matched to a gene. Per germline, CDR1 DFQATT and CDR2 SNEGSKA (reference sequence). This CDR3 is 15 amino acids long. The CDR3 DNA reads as TGCAGTGCCCCTCCCTCCGGACAGGGTACCTACGAGCAGTACTTC. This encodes CSAPPSGQGTYEQYF.